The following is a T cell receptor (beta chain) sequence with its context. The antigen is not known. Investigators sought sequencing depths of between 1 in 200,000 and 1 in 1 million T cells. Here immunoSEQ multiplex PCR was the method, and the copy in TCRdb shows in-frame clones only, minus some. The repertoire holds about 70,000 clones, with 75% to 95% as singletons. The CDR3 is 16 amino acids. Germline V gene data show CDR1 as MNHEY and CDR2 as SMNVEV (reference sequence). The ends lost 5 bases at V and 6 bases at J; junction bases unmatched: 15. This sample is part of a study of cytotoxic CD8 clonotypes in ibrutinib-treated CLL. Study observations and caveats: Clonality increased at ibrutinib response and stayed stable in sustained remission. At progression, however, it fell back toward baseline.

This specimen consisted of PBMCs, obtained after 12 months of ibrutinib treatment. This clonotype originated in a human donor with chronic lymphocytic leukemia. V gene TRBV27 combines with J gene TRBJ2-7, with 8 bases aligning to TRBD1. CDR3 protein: CASSPGRDRPFGEQYF. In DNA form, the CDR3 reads TGTGCCAGCAGTCCCGGCCGGGACAGGCCGTTCGGCGAGCAGTACTTC.